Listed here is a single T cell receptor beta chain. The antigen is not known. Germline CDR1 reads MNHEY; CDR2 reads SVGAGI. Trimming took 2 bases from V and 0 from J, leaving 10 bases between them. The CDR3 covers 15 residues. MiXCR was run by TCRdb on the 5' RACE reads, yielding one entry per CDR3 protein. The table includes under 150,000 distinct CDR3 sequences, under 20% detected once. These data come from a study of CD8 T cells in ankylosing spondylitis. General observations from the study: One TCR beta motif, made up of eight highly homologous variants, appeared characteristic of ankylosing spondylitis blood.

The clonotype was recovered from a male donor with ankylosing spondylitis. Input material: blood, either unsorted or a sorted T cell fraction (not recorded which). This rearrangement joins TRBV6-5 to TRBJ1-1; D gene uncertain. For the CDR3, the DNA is TGTGCCAGCAGTTACGGGGTAGGGATGAACACTGAAGCTTTCTTT. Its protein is CASSYGVGMNTEAFF.